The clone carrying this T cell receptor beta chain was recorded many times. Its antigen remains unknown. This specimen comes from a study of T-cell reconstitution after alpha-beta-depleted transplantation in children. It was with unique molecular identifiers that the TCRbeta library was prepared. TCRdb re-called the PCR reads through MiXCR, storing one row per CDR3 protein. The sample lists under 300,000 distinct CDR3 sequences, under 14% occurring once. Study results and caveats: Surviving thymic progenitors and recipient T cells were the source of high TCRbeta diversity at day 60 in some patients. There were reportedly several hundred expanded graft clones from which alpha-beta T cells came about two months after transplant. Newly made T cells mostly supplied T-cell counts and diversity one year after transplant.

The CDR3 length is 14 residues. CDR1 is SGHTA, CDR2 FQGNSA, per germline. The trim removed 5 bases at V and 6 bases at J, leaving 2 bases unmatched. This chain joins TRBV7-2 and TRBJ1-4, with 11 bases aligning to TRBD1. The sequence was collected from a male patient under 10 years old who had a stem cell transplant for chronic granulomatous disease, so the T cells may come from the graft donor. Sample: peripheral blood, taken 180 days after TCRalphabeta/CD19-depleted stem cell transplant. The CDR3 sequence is CASSRDRGDEKLFF. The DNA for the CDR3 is TGTGCCAGCAGCCGGGACAGGGGGGATGAAAAACTGTTTTTT.